The clone carrying this T cell receptor (beta chain) was seen a handful of times. Trimming cost V 1 base and J 4 bases, with 8 bases left between them. Germline values: CDR1 SGHTA, CDR2 FQGNSA. This CDR3 has 14 residues. This specimen comes from a study of cytomegalovirus exposure and HLA in healthy donors. PCR used 60 Vbeta primers and 13 Jbeta primers. Assay used: immunoSEQ multiplex PCR; TCRdb lists only in-frame clones, some missing. The data hold about 110,000 clones, with approximately 58% observed a single time. The chain recombines TRBV7-2 with TRBJ1-3; no reliable D call. The sample consisted of PBMCs. This clonotype was obtained from a woman aged 25-40 years in good health and CMV-seronegative. The CDR3 is CASSLVGGGNTIYF. The CDR3 nucleotides read TGTGCCAGCAGCTTAGTTGGCGGCGGAAACACCATATATTTT.